A single sample gave rise to the 8 T cell receptor beta chains below, sequenced in a study of blood T cell repertoires in COVID-19. Only in-frame clones appear in the TCRdb table, and some are missing; sequencing was by immunoSEQ multiplex PCR. The table has fewer than 80,000 clones, about 84% seen once. Sequencing was performed on peripheral blood. These receptors came from a man aged 45-60 years with COVID-19, enrolled during active disease.

The rearrangement joins TRBV6-6 to TRBJ1-5; D gene ambiguous. This CDR3 has 17 amino acids. Germline-derived CDR1 and CDR2 are MNHNY and SVGAGI (reference sequence). Trimming removed 5 bases at V and 8 bases at J, with 25 bases between. The CDR3 DNA follows: TGTGCCAGCAGTCAAAGACCGCTTTCGATGGTCGGGGAGCCCCAGCATTTT. Encoded protein: CASSQRPLSMVGEPQHF.

The chain combines TRBV10-3 with TRBJ2-1; TRBD1 matches at 9 bases. The length of the CDR3 is 15 residues. Germline values: CDR1 ENHRY, CDR2 SYGVKD. The V gene end was trimmed by 7 bases and the J gene end by 3 bases; junction bases not matched to a gene: 7. The CDR3 coding sequence is TGTGCCATCACCGCCGGGACAGGGATCTACAATGAGCAGTTCTTC. Its translation is CAITAGTGIYNEQFF.

V usage is TRBV5-4 and J usage is TRBJ1-1; 8 bases are a match to TRBD1. The germline V gene has CDR1 SGHNT and CDR2 YYREEE (reference sequence). The V gene end was trimmed by 2 bases and the J gene end by 7 bases; junction bases not matched to a gene: 4. The CDR3 spans 13 residues. DNA for the CDR3: TGTGCCAGCAGCTTTCAGGGGGCAAATGAAGCTTTCTTT. This sequence encodes CASSFQGANEAFF.

This chain uses TRBV5-1 with TRBJ2-5; D remains unclear. The CDR3 has 13 residues. Germline lookup yields CDR1 SGHRS and CDR2 YFSETQ. V dropped 4 bases and J dropped 1 base, with 8 bases sitting between them. CDR3 in amino acids: CASSLSSQETQYF. In DNA, the CDR3 is TGCGCCAGCAGCCTATCCTCCCAAGAGACCCAGTACTTC.

The CDR3 DNA follows: TGTGCCGGCTCGGACAGATATAAAACTGAGCAGTTCTTC. Encoded protein: CAGSDRYKTEQFF. The V gene is TRBV30, the J gene TRBJ2-1; a possible D gene is TRBD1 (6 bases). Per the germline V gene, CDR1 is GTSNPN and CDR2 is SVGIG (reference sequence). V lost 8 bases to trimming and J lost 9 bases, with 20 bases between them. The CDR3 extends over 13 amino acids. Full variable domain (outside the CDR3, taken from reference TRBV30 and TRBJ2-1): SQTIHQWPATLVQPVGSPLSLECTVEGTSNPNLYWYRQAAGRGLQLLFYSVGIGQISSEVPQNLSASRPQDRQFILSSKKLLLSDSGFYLCAGSDRYKTEQFFGPGTRLTVL.

V and J are TRBV4-3 and TRBJ2-7; no reliable D call. Trimming shortened V by 2 bases and J by 2 bases, and 10 bases separated the two germline ends. This CDR3 contains 14 residues. Germline lookup yields CDR1 LGHNA and CDR2 YSLEER. The CDR3, as DNA: TGCGCCAGCAGCCAAACGACACCCGCCTACGAGCAGTACTTC. Amino acids: CASSQTTPAYEQYF.

This chain links TRBV5-6 with TRBJ2-5; 7 bases agree with TRBD1. The germline V gene has CDR1 SGHDT and CDR2 YYEEEE. The CDR3 covers 14 residues. V was pared by 0 bases and J by 5 bases, with 4 bases of the junction left unmatched. CDR3 sequence reads: CASSLEQGMETQYF. The CDR3 nucleotides read TGTGCCAGCAGCTTGGAACAGGGGATGGAGACCCAGTACTTC. Combining the CDR3 with reference TRBV5-6 and TRBJ2-5 gives the whole variable domain DAGVTQSPTHLIKTRGQQVTLRCSPKSGHDTVSWYQQALGQGPQFIFQYYEEEERQRGNFPDRFSGHQFPNYSSELNVNALLLGDSALYLCASSLEQGMETQYFGPGTRLLVL.

The rearrangement uses TRBV7-2 and TRBJ1-2; TRBD1 is a possible D gene (6 bases). The V gene lost 3 bases and the J gene lost 4 bases, with 12 bases spanning the gap. Germline lookup yields CDR1 SGHTA and CDR2 FQGNSA. This CDR3 has 14 amino acids. The CDR3 DNA sequence: TGTGCCAGCAGCTTCTGGGGACAACTCTATGGCTACACCTTC. This encodes CASSFWGQLYGYTF.